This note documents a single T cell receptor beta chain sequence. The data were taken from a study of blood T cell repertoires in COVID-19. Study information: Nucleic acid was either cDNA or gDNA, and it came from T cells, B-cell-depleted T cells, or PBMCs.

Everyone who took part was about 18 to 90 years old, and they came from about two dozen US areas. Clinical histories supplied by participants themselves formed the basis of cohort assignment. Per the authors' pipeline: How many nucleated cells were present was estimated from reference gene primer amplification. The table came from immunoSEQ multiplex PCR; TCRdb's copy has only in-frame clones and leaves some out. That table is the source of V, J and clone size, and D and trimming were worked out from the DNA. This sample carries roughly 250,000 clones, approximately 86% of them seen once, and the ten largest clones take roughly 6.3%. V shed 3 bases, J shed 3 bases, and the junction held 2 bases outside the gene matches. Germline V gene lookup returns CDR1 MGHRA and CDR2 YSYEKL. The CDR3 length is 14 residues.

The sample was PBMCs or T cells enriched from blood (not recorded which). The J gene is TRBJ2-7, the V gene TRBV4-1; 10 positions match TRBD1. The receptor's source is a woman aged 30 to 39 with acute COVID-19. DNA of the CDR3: TGCGCCAGCAGCCACCGGACAGGGGGCTACGAGCAGTACTTC. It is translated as CASSHRTGGYEQYF.